These T cell receptor beta chains were read from a single sample in a study of shared clonotypes between healthy human individuals. The method was immunoSEQ multiplex PCR; TCRdb's version includes in-frame clones alone and lacks a portion of them. The sample carries some 200,000 clones, over 50% recorded once. Sequencing used memory CD4+ T cells sorted from blood. The origin of the receptors is a man aged 25-45 years in good health. CDR3s include the opening cysteine and the closing phenylalanine or tryptophan. The order of the fields is clone size, D gene, J gene, V gene, CDR3 DNA, CDR3 protein. A D gene is named only where the DNA matches it firmly. The listing skips clone size in some rows; elsewhere it reads once, few, many or a size class.

NA NA TRBJ2-6 TRBV28 TGTGCCAGCAGTTTTCCTCGACGGAGAACTGGGGCCAACGTCCTGACTTTC CASSFPRRRTGANVLTF
NA TRBD1 TRBJ1-5 TRBV6-4 TGTGCCAGCAGCGACTTTCTTCGCCTTGTCCAGGGGGGCAATCAGCCCCAGCATTTT CASSDFLRLVQGGNQPQHF
NA TRBD1 TRBJ2-4 TRBV18 TGTGCCAGCTCACCGAGGGCTGTCGGGACAGTCTCGGAGGAGTACTTC CASSPRAVGTVSEEYF
NA NA TRBJ1-2 TRBV18 TGTGCCAGCACGAGGGAAGCAAACACTAACTATGGCTACACCTTC CASTREANTNYGYTF
NA NA TRBJ1-1 TRBV5-1 TGCGCCAGCAGCTCTCAGACAAAGGGGACCCGAGAAGCTTTCTTT CASSSQTKGTREAFF
few NA TRBJ1-5 TRBV2 TGTGCCAGCAAAGGGGAACTCTATAGCAATCAGCCCCAGCATTTT CASKGELYSNQPQHF
NA NA TRBJ1-2 TRBV28 TGTGCCAGCAGTTTAGCGCTTGGCTACACCTTC CASSLALGYTF
many TRBD2 TRBJ2-5 TRBV10-3 TGTGCCATCAGCGCGCTAGCGGGAGGCGGTGGAGAGACCCAGTACTTC CAISALAGGGGETQYF
few NA TRBJ2-2 TRBV5-1 TGCGCCAGCAGCTTCCAGCCGACAGTGATGAACACCGGGGAGCTGTTTTTT CASSFQPTVMNTGELFF
NA NA TRBJ2-7 TRBV6-1 TGTGCCAGCAGTGAGCAAAGGACCCAACTGTCGTACGAGCAGTACTTC CASSEQRTQLSYEQYF
many TRBD2 TRBJ2-1 TRBV29-1 TGCAGCGTGGATTCTAGCGGGGTATACAATGAGCAGTTCTTC CSVDSSGVYNEQFF
NA TRBD2 TRBJ2-5 TRBV29-1 TGCAGCGTTGAAGAGTGGGAGGGCCGGCGGACCCAGTACTTC CSVEEWEGRRTQYF
NA NA TRBJ2-5 TRBV27 TGTGCCAGCAGTTCCCCCCTAGGGCAAGAGACCCAGTACTTC CASSSPLGQETQYF
NA TRBD1 TRBJ1-5 TRBV10-3 TGTGCCATCCTACAGGGGTTGGGTCAGCCCCAGCATTTT CAILQGLGQPQHF
NA NA TRBJ2-7 TRBV18 TGTGCCAGCTCACAGGGACGGGCGGGTTACGAGCAGTACTTC CASSQGRAGYEQYF
NA TRBD2 TRBJ2-2 TRBV18 TGTGCCAGCTCACTAAGCGGGAGTCGAAACACCGGGGAGCTGTTTTTT CASSLSGSRNTGELFF
NA TRBD2 TRBJ2-7 TRBV5-1 TGCGCCAGCAGCACGACCTGGGCTAGCGGGAGTCAGCAGTACTTC CASSTTWASGSQQYF
once NA TRBJ2-1 TRBV6-6 TGTGCCAGCAGTCTCTCTGGGGCGGGGTACTACAATGAGCAGTTCTTC CASSLSGAGYYNEQFF
NA TRBD1 TRBJ2-1 TRBV14 TGTGCCAGCAGCCCCCGACAGGGATACGATGAGCAGTTCTTC CASSPRQGYDEQFF
many NA TRBJ2-7 TRBV5-1 TGCGCCAGCAGCTCTTCCCTCCTAGGCTCCTACGAGCAGTACTTC CASSSSLLGSYEQYF
few NA TRBJ2-6 TRBV7-6 TGTGCCAGCAGCTCCCTCCCCCCCTCTGGGGCCAACGTCCTGACTTTC CASSSLPPSGANVLTF
NA NA TRBJ2-3 TRBV11-2 TGTGCCAGCAGCCCCGCTGCGTATGGAGATACGCAGTATTTT CASSPAAYGDTQYF
NA NA TRBJ2-7 TRBV12-5 TGTGCTAGTGGTTTGTACTCCCCCTCCAGGGGGGAGGTCGAGCAGTACTTC CASGLYSPSRGEVEQYF
NA NA TRBJ2-5 TRBV7-6 TGTGCCAGCAGCTTAGGGCGGGGACTGTACCAAGAGACCCAGTACTTC CASSLGRGLYQETQYF
NA NA TRBJ2-6 TRBV5-4 TGTGCCAGCAGCTTGAGGGGAACCGGGGCCAACGTCCTGACTTTC CASSLRGTGANVLTF
once TRBD1 TRBJ2-1 TRBV18 TGTGCCAGCTCCCCCGGGACAGGGACGAATGAGCAGTTCTTC CASSPGTGTNEQFF
NA NA TRBJ1-1 TRBV18 TGTGCCAGCTCCGCGGGGGCCAGCAGGAACACTGAAGCTTTCTTT CASSAGASRNTEAFF
NA NA TRBJ2-3 TRBV19 TGTGCCAGTAGCCGTCATCTACCTAGCACAGATACGCAGTATTTT CASSRHLPSTDTQYF
NA NA TRBJ1-1 TRBV6-5 TGTGCCAGCAACCAGCCCGGCGGGGTGGCTTTCTTT CASNQPGGVAFF
NA NA TRBJ2-3 TRBV27 TGTGCCAGCAGTTTTCATCCTAGCACAGATACGCAGTATTTT CASSFHPSTDTQYF
NA NA TRBJ2-2 TRBV11-2 TGTGCCAGCAGCTTAGCCGAGGGCCGACGGGGGGAGCTGTTTTTT CASSLAEGRRGELFF
NA NA TRBJ2-2 TRBV10-3 TGTGCCATCAGGCCAGACACCGGGGAGCTGTTTTTT CAIRPDTGELFF
few TRBD1 TRBJ1-2 TRBV6-1 TGTGCCAGCAGTGACCGCGGGACAGGGATATTTCACTATGGCTACACCTTC CASSDRGTGIFHYGYTF
NA NA TRBJ2-1 TRBV11-2 TGTGCCAGCAGCCCCCTTTCCGGGACCGTTGAGCAGTTCTTC CASSPLSGTVEQFF
NA TRBD2 TRBJ2-5 TRBV5-1 TGCGCCAGCAGCTCCGGACTAGCGGGGGGAGAGACCCAGTACTTC CASSSGLAGGETQYF
once TRBD1 TRBJ1-3 TRBV7-3 TGTGCCAGCAGCTCGGACAGGGCTGGAAACACCATATATTTT CASSSDRAGNTIYF
NA NA TRBJ2-2 TRBV11-2 TGTGCCAGCAGCTTGAGCCATGGGCGGGGCACCGGGGAGCTGTTTTTT CASSLSHGRGTGELFF
NA NA TRBJ2-2 TRBV14 TGTGCCAGCAGCCAGATGCGGACAGCGAACACCGGGGAGCTGTTTTTT CASSQMRTANTGELFF
NA NA TRBJ1-1 TRBV6-4 TGTGCCAGCAGTGACTCGCACCAATTTAAATCCAGACGGAACACTGAAGCTTTCTTT CASSDSHQFKSRRNTEAFF
NA NA TRBJ1-1 TRBV29-1 TGCAGCGGCCTACAGGATTTGAACACTGAAGCTTTCTTT CSGLQDLNTEAFF
NA NA TRBJ2-7 TRBV4-1 TGCGCCAGCAGCCAAAGCCCGTTCTACGAGCAGTACTTC CASSQSPFYEQYF
NA NA TRBJ1-1 TRBV7-9 TGTGCCAGCAGCCCGTGGGACTCCAGGATGGGCCTTATGAACACTGAAGCTTTCTTT CASSPWDSRMGLMNTEAFF